A single sample is the source of the 14 T cell receptor beta chains below, sequenced in a study of regulatory T cells in long-lasting Graves disease. Relying on iRepertoire HTBI primers and Arm-PCR of CDR3 regions, the team built TCR beta libraries. TCRdb recomputed calls from the multiplex PCR reads with MiXCR, one row per CDR3 protein. The sample has around 450,000 distinct CDR3 sequences; roughly a fifth are singletons. Documented time point: persistent/refractory GD, antithyroid drugs over 5 years with positive TRAb. RNA extracted from PBMCs served as the sequencing template. The starting material was peripheral blood mononuclear cells (PBMCs), obtained when the disease was refractory, from a patient treated with antithyroid drugs. The receptor source for this set is a female donor with Graves disease.

V is TRBV20-1 and J is TRBJ2-4; 9 nucleotides line up with TRBD2. CDR1 is DFQATT and CDR2 is SNEGSKA in the germline V gene (reference sequence). The CDR3 loop spans 14 amino acids. With 5 bases clipped from V and 6 bases from J, the junction kept 8 bases outside the gene matches. Here the CDR3 DNA reads TGCAGTGCTGAGCTAGCGGGGATAGGAAACATTCAGTACTTC. Translation gives CSAELAGIGNIQYF.

The rearrangement links TRBV12-3 or TRBV12-4 to TRBJ2-3; 9 bases match TRBD1. The CDR3 runs 15 residues. V was pared by 3 bases and J by 1 base, with 2 bases of the junction left unmatched. CDR3 in DNA: TGTGCCAGCAGTTTCGGGGACAGGGGCACAGATACGCAGTATTTT. It yields the protein CASSFGDRGTDTQYF.

Ten or more counts support this clonotype. The V and J genes are TRBV20-1 and TRBJ1-1, with D tentatively TRBD1 (6 bases). CDR1 is DFQATT, CDR2 SNEGSKA, per germline (reference sequence). The V and J ends lost 0 bases and 0 bases respectively, with 11 bases between them. CDR3 length: 15 amino acids. CDR3 bases: TGCAGTGCTAGAGATAGGGGGAACATGAACACTGAAGCTTTCTTT. Its protein is CSARDRGNMNTEAFF.

This clonotype was recorded a few times. The chain joins TRBV7-8 to TRBJ1-1; no clear D. Per the germline V gene, CDR1 is SGHVS and CDR2 is FQNEAQ. The CDR3 length is 13 residues. V was pared by 4 bases and J by 5 bases, with 11 bases between. Here the CDR3 reads CASSSPLETEAFF. The CDR3 nucleotides are TGTGCCAGCAGCTCGCCGCTGGAGACTGAAGCTTTCTTT.

About this clonotype: Given a far larger clone just one base away, this is likely a sequencing read error. The chain is built from TRBV7-8 and TRBJ1-1; D gene unclear. CDR1 is SGHVS, CDR2 FQNEAQ, per germline. This CDR3 is 14 amino acids long. The CDR3 sequence is CANSISDSNTEAFF. The CDR3 region has the DNA TGTGCCAACAGCATTTCGGACTCGAACACTGAAGCTTTCTTT.

The chain couples TRBV7-9 to TRBJ1-1, with 8 bases lining up with TRBD1. The germline CDR1 and CDR2 sequences are SEHNR and FQNEAQ (reference sequence). The ends lost 6 bases at V and 4 bases at J; junction bases unmatched: 13. There are 16 residues in the CDR3. CDR3 in amino acids: CASSIRAGGEGTEAFF. DNA for the CDR3: TGTGCCAGCAGTATTCGGGCAGGGGGCGAGGGCACTGAAGCTTTCTTT.

At least ten counts were recorded for this clonotype. The V call is TRBV6-1, the J call TRBJ1-2; unclear D gene. The V end lost 6 bases, the J end lost 1 base, and 6 bases lay between the germline ends. This CDR3 region has 12 residues. The germline gives CDR1 MNHNS, CDR2 SASEGT. In nucleotides, the CDR3 is TGTGCCAGCAGGCAGAGTAACTATGGCTACACCTTC. It codes for CASRQSNYGYTF.

This clonotype was counted at least ten times. The rearrangement joins TRBV2 to TRBJ1-2; D uncertain. From germline, CDR1 is SNHLY and CDR2 FYNNEI. Trimming removed 0 bases at V and 0 bases at J, with 11 bases between. The CDR3 consists of 16 residues. The CDR3 region has the DNA TGTGCCAGCAGTGAAGCGGCAGACGGTTCTAACTATGGCTACACCTTC. This translates into CASSEAADGSNYGYTF.

The table lists this clonotype with many counts. The chain uses TRBV28 and TRBJ2-7, with D unclear. Germline CDR1 MDHEN, CDR2 SYDVKM. The germline V and J ends were trimmed by 6 bases and 3 bases, with 18 bases remaining between them. The CDR3 has 15 residues. As DNA, the CDR3 is TGTGCCAGCAGCTTAGAACCGCGCAGATTCTACGAGCAGTACTTC. This gives the protein CASSLEPRRFYEQYF.

The chain has TRBV9 and TRBJ2-5; maybe TRBD2 (6 bases). V was trimmed by 0 bases and J by 1 base, leaving 10 bases between them. The length of the CDR3 is 15 residues. Germline CDR1 is SGDLS and CDR2 is YYNGEE. CDR3: CASSVAGVIQETQYF. As DNA, the CDR3 is TGTGCCAGCAGCGTAGCGGGAGTGATCCAAGAGACCCAGTACTTC.

About this clonotype itself: Being one base from a much bigger clone, this may be a read error. J is TRBJ1-6 and V is TRBV5-1; D is undetermined. Germline CDR1 and CDR2: SGHRS and YFSETQ. Trimming left V 4 bases short and J 10 bases short, with 12 bases between. The CDR3 extends over 13 amino acids. CDR3 loop: CASSLAAVSPLHF. CDR3 nucleotide sequence: TGCGCCAGCAGCCTCGCGGCGGTCTCACCCCTCCACTTT.

The chain carries TRBV6-2 or TRBV6-3 and TRBJ2-3; TRBD2 agrees at 7 bases. Germline CDR1 reads MNHEY; CDR2 reads SVGEGT. J lost 5 bases, V lost 2 bases, and 1 base had no gene match. The CDR3 is 13 residues long. DNA of the CDR3: TGTGCCAGCAGTTACGCTAGCGGAGATACGCAGTATTTT. Translation: CASSYASGDTQYF.

This clonotype was detected ten times or more. J is TRBJ2-5 and V is TRBV6-1; 8 bases map to TRBD2. V lost 6 bases to trimming and J lost 7 bases; unmatched junction nucleotides: 10. The CDR3 sequence is 14 residues long. Germline values: CDR1 MNHNS, CDR2 SASEGT. The CDR3: CASSDAGGRGTQYF. CDR3 nucleotide sequence: TGTGCCAGCAGCGACGCGGGGGGCCGGGGGACCCAGTACTTC.

The sample holds many counts of this clonotype. The chain employs TRBV2 and TRBJ1-6; perhaps TRBD1 as D (6 bases). V was pared by 2 bases and J by 6 bases, with 11 bases between. This CDR3 has 15 residues. Germline V gene lookup returns CDR1 SNHLY and CDR2 FYNNEI. CDR3 DNA: TGTGCCAGCAGTGAAATCGGACAGAGTAATTCACCCCTCCACTTT. Amino acid sequence: CASSEIGQSNSPLHF. Full variable domain (missing parts from reference TRBV2 and TRBJ1-6): EPEVTQTPSHQVTQMGQEVILRCVPISNHLYFYWYRQILGQKVEFLVSFYNNEISEKSEIFDDQFSVERPDGSNFTLKIRSTKLEDSAMYFCASSEIGQSNSPLHFGNGTRLTVT.